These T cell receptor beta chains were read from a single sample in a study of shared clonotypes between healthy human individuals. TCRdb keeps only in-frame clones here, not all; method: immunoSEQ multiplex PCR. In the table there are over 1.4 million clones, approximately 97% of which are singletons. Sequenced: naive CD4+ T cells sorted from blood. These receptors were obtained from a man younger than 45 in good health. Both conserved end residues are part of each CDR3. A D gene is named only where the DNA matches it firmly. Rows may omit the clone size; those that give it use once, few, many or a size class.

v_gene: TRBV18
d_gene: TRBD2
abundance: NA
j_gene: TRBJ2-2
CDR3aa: CASSIDSGRTVELFF
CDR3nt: TGTGCCAGCTCAATCGATAGCGGGAGGACGGTGGAGCTGTTTTTT

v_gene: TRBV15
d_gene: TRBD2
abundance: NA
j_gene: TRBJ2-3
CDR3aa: CATSRSGSWTDTQYF
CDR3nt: TGTGCCACCAGCAGAAGCGGGAGCTGGACAGATACGCAGTATTTT

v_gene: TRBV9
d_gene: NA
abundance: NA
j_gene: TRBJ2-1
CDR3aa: CASSVDPEDKAYYNEQFF
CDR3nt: TGTGCCAGCAGCGTAGACCCCGAGGACAAGGCTTACTACAATGAGCAGTTCTTC

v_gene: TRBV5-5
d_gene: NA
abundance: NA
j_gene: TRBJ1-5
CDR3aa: CASSLWGNQPQHF
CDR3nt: TGTGCCAGCAGCCTTTGGGGGAATCAGCCCCAGCATTTT

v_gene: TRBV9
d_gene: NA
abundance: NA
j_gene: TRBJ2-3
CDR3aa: CASSVGPGASTDTQYF
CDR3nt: TGTGCCAGCAGCGTAGGTCCAGGAGCTAGCACAGATACGCAGTATTTT

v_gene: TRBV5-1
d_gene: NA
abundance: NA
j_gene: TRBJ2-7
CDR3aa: CASSPRGPYEQYF
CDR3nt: TGCGCCAGCAGCCCCCGGGGCCCCTACGAGCAGTACTTC

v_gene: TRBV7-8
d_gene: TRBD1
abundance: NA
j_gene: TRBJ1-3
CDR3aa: CASSSTGIPGNTIYF
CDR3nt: TGTGCCAGCAGCTCGACAGGGATTCCTGGAAACACCATATATTTT

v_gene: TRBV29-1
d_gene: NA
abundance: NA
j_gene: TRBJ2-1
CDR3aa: CSARRLQNNNEQFF
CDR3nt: TGCAGCGCCCGAAGGTTGCAGAACAACAATGAGCAGTTCTTC

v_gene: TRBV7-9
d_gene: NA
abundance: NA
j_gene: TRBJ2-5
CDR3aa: CASGQETQYF
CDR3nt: TGTGCCAGCGGCCAAGAGACCCAGTACTTC

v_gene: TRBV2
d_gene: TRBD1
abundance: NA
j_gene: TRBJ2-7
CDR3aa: CASTGGVYEQYF
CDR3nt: TGTGCCAGTACAGGGGGAGTCTACGAGCAGTACTTC

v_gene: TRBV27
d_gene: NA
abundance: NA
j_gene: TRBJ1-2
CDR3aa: CASSPAGRLNYGYTF
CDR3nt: TGTGCCAGCAGTCCAGCGGGACGGCTCAACTATGGCTACACCTTC

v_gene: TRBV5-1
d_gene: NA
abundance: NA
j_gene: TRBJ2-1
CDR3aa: CASSYGQPSSYNEQFF
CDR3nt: TGCGCCAGCAGCTACGGACAGCCGAGCTCCTACAATGAGCAGTTCTTC

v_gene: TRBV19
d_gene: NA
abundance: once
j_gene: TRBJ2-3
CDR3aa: CASSMSRDTQYF
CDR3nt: TGTGCCAGTAGTATGTCCAGAGATACGCAGTATTTT

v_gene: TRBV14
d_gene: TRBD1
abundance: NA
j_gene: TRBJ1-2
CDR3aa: CASSTRDRGILHTF
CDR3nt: TGTGCCAGCAGCACCCGGGACAGGGGTATATTACACACCTTC

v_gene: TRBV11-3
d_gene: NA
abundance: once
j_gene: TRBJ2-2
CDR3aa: CASSLPNTGELFF
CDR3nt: TGTGCCAGCAGCTTACCGAACACCGGGGAGCTGTTTTTT

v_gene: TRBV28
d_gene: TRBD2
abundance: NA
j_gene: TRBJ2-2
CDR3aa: CASSLVGLAPNTGELFF
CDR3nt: TGTGCCAGCAGTTTGGTGGGACTAGCCCCGAACACCGGGGAGCTGTTTTTT

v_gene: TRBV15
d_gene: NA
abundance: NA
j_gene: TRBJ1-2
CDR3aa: CATSRAHRDSYGYTF
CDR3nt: TGTGCCACCAGCAGAGCGCACAGGGATTCCTATGGCTACACCTTC

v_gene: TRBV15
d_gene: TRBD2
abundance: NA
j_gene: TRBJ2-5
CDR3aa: CATSRDHWTSGQETQYF
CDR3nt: TGTGCCACCAGCAGAGATCATTGGACTAGCGGCCAAGAGACCCAGTACTTC

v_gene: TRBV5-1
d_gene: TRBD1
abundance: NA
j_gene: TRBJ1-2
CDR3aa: CASSEELGQGYTF
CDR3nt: TGCGCCAGCAGCGAGGAACTGGGACAGGGCTACACCTTC

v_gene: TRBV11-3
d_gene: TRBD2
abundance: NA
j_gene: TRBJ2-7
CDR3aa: CASSLGGPSGGYEQYF
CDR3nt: TGTGCCAGCAGCTTAGGAGGGCCTAGCGGAGGCTACGAGCAGTACTTC

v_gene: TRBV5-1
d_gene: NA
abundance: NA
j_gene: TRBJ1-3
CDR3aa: CASTTQGPTSGNTIYF
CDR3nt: TGCGCCAGCACCACACAGGGCCCTACCTCTGGAAACACCATATATTTT

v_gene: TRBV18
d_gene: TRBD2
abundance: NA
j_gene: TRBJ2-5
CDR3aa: CASSPEREETQYF
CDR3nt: TGTGCCAGCTCACCTGAGCGGGAGGAGACCCAGTACTTC

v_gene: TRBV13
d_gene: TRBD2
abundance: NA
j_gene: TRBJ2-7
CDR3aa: CASSFPLAGGPFCEQYF
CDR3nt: TGTGCCAGCAGCTTCCCTCTAGCGGGAGGGCCTTTCTGCGAGCAGTACTTC